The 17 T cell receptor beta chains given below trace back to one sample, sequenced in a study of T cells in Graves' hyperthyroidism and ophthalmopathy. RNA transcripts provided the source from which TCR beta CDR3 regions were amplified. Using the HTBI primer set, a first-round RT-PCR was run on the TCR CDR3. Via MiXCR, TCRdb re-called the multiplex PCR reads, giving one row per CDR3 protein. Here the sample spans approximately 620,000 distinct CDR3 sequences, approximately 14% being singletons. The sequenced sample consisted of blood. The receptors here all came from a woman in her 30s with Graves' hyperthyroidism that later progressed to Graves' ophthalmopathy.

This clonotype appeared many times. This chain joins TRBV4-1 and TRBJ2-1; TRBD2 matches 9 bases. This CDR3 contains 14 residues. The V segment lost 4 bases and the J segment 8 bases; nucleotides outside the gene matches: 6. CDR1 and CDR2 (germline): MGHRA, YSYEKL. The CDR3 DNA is TGCGCCAGCAGCCCTACTCTAGCGGGGCATGAGCAGTTCTTC. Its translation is CASSPTLAGHEQFF.

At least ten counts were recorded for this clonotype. In DNA form, the CDR3 reads TGTGCCAGCACGGGAAGGAGAGACAATCAGCCCCAGCATTTT. Its protein product is CASTGRRDNQPQHF. The V call is TRBV28, the J call TRBJ1-5, with D unclear. The CDR3 runs 14 residues. The germline V gene has CDR1 MDHEN and CDR2 SYDVKM. The V and J ends lost 7 bases and 3 bases respectively, with 13 bases between them. Variable domain in full (rest from reference TRBV28 and TRBJ1-5): DVKVTQSSRYLVKRTGEKVFLECVQDMDHENMFWYRQDPGLGLRLIYFSYDVKMKEKGDIPEGYSVSREKKERFSLILESASTNQTSMYLCASTGRRDNQPQHFGDGTRLSIL.

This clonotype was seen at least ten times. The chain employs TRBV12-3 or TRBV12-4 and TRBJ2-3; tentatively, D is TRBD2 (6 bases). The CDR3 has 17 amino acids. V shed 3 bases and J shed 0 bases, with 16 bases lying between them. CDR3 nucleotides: TGTGCCAGCAGTTTCTCAGGGACTCTTGGTAGCACAGATACGCAGTATTTT. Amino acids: CASSFSGTLGSTDTQYF.

The CDR3 nucleotides are TGTGCCAGCAGCTTTGGGACAGGGAACTACGAGCAGTACTTC. It codes for CASSFGTGNYEQYF. J is TRBJ2-7 and V is TRBV7-6; 9 nucleotides line up with TRBD1. Germline loops: CDR1 SGHVS, CDR2 FNYEAQ. Germline trimming cut 3 bases from V and 3 bases from J; bases unmatched to any gene: 3. The CDR3 has 14 residues.

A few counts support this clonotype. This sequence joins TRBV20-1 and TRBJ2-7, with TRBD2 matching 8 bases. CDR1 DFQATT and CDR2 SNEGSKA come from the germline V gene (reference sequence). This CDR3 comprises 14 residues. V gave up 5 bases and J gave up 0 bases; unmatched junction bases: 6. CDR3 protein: CSAETSASSYEQYF. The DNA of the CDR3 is TGCAGTGCTGAGACTAGCGCCAGCTCCTACGAGCAGTACTTC.

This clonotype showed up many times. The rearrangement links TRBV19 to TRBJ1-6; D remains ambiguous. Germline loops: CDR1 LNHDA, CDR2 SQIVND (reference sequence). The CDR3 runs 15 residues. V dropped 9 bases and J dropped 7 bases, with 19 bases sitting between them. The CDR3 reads CASGFPTAVNSPLHF. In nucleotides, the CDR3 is TGTGCCAGCGGTTTTCCGACGGCCGTCAATTCACCCCTCCACTTT.

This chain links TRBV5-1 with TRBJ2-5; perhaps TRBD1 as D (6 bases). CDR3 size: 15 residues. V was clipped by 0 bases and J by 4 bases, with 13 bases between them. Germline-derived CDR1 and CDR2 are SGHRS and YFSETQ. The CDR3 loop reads CASSLAAGDGETQYF. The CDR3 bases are TGCGCCAGCAGCTTGGCCGCAGGGGATGGAGAGACCCAGTACTTC.

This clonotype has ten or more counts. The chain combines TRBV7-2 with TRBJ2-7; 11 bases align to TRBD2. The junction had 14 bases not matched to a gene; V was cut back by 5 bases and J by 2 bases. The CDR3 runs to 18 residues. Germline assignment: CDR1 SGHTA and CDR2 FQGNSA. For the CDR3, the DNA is TGTGCCAGCAGCCCGACCCCCTCGCTAGCGGGAGGACCCTACGAGCAGTACTTC. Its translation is CASSPTPSLAGGPYEQYF. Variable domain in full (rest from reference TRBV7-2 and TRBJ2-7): GAGVSQSPSNKVTEKGKDVELRCDPISGHTALYWYRQSLGQGLEFLIYFQGNSAPDKSGLPSDRFSAERTGGSVSTLTIQRTQQEDSAVYLCASSPTPSLAGGPYEQYFGPGTRLTVT.

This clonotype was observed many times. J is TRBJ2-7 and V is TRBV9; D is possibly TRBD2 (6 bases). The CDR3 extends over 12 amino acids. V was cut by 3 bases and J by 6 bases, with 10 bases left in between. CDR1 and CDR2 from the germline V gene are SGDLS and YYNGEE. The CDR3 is CASSGPGGEQYF. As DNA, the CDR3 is TGTGCCAGCAGCGGACCCGGGGGCGAGCAGTACTTC.

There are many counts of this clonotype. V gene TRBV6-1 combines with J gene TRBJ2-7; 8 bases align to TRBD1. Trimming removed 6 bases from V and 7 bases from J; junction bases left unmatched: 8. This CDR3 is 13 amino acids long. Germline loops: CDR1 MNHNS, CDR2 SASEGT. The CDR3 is CASSSGTGREQYF. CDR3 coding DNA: TGTGCCAGCAGCTCCGGGACAGGACGAGAGCAGTACTTC.

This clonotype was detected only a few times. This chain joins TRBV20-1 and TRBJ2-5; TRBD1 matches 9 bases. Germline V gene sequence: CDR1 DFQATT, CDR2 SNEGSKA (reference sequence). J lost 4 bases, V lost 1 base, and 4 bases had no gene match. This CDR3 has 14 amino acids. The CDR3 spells CSARAGQGGETQYF. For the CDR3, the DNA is TGCAGTGCTAGAGCGGGACAGGGTGGAGAGACCCAGTACTTC.

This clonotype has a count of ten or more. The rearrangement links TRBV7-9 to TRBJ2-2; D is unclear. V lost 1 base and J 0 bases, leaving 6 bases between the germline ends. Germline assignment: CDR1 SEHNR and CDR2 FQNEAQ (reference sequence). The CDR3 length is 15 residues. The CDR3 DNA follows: TGTGCCAGCAGCTTAGTGTCCCCGAACACCGGGGAGCTGTTTTTT. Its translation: CASSLVSPNTGELFF. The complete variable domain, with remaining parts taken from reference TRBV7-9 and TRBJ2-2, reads DTGVSQNPRHKITKRGQNVTFRCDPISEHNRLYWYRQTLGQGPEFLTYFQNEAQLEKSRLLSDRFSAERPKGSFSTLEIQRTEQGDSAMYLCASSLVSPNTGELFFGEGSRLTVL.

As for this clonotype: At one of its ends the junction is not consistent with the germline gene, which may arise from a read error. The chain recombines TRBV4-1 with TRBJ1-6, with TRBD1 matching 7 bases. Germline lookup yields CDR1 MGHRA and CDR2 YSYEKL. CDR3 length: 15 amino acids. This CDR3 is CASSQDKGAFSLLHF. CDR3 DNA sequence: TGCGCCAGCAGCCAAGATAAGGGGGCATTTTCACTCCTCCACTTT.

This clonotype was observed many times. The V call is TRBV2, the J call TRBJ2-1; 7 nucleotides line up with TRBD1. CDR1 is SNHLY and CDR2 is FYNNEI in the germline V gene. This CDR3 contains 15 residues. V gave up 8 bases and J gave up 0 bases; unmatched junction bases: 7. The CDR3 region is CASGTTGISYNEQFF. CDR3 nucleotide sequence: TGTGCCAGCGGAACGACAGGGATCTCCTACAATGAGCAGTTCTTC.

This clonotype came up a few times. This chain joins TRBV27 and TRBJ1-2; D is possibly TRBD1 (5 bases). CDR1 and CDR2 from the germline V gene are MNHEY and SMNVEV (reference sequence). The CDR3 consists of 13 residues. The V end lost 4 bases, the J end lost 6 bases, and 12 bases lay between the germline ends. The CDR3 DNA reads TGTGCCAGCAGTTCTTGGGGACCCCATGGCTACACCTTC. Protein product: CASSSWGPHGYTF.

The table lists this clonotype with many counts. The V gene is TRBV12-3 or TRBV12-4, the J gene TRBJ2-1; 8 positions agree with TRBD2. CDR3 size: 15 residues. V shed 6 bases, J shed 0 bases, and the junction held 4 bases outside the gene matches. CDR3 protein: CASSGGGYSYNEQFF. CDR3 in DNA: TGTGCCAGCAGCGGGGGGGGTTACTCCTACAATGAGCAGTTCTTC.

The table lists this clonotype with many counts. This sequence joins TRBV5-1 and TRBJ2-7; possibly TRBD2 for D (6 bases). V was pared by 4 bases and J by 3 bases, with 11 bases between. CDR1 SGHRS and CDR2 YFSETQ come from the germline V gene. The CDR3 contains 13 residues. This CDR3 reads CASSPGDGYEQYF. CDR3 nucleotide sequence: TGCGCCAGCAGCCCGGGGGACGGCTACGAGCAGTACTTC.